These 6 T cell receptor beta chains were all obtained from the same sample, sequenced in a study of beta chain features in type 1 diabetes. Study-level results: TCRB CDR3s from Type 1 diabetes patients were moderately but significantly shorter in all four CD4+ subsets.

Investigators reverse transcribed all isolated RNA, so they sequenced expressed TCRB transcripts. Libraries were prepared by immunoSEQ multiplex PCR; TCRdb keeps only in-frame clonotypes and omits some of them. The table records fewer than 350,000 clones, roughly 15% of them present only once. Their antigens are not known. The sample taken for sequencing was naive CD4+ T cells from blood. These receptors originate from a man between 18 and 29 years old with type 1 diabetes.

The rearrangement links TRBV5-4 to TRBJ2-5; 9 bases are a match to TRBD1. The CDR3 has 14 residues. The J segment lost 5 bases and the V segment lost 4 bases, leaving 6 bases of the junction unmatched. The germline CDR1 and CDR2 sequences are SGHNT and YYREEE (reference sequence). The CDR3 DNA sequence: TGTGCCAGCAGCCAACAGGGGGCGCTGGAGACCCAGTACTTC. Protein sequence: CASSQQGALETQYF.

The rearrangement joins TRBV5-4 to TRBJ2-5; D might be TRBD1 (6 bases). The CDR3 spans 17 residues. Germline CDR1 and CDR2: SGHNT and YYREEE (reference sequence). Trimming stripped 5 bases from V and 0 bases from J, with 20 bases between. The CDR3 loop reads CASSPPGAGANQETQYF. As DNA, the CDR3 is TGTGCCAGCAGTCCCCCCGGAGCAGGGGCCAACCAAGAGACCCAGTACTTC. Full variable domain (rest looked up from reference TRBV5-4 and TRBJ2-5): ETGVTQSPTHLIKTRGQQVTLRCSSQSGHNTVSWYQQALGQGPQFIFQYYREEENGRGNFPPRFSGLQFPNYSSELNVNALELDDSALYLCASSPPGAGANQETQYFGPGTRLLVL.

This clone was seen a few times. V and J are TRBV30 and TRBJ2-2, with D unresolved. Germline-derived CDR1 and CDR2 are GTSNPN and SVGIG (reference sequence). Trimming stripped 4 bases from V and 0 bases from J, with 9 bases between. This CDR3 has 14 residues. The CDR3 sequence is CAWTKNTNTGELFF. The CDR3 nucleotides are TGTGCCTGGACCAAAAACACGAACACCGGGGAGCTGTTTTTT.

The chain combines TRBV2 with TRBJ1-2; D unresolved. Looked up from germline, CDR1 is SNHLY and CDR2 is FYNNEI. With 5 bases removed from V and 4 bases from J, the gap between germline ends came to 17 bases. This CDR3 is 15 amino acids long. The CDR3 DNA reads as TGTGCCAGCAGTCCCGTGGGAGGGCGGGCCTATGGCTACACCTTC. Amino acids: CASSPVGGRAYGYTF.

The V gene is TRBV5-4, the J gene TRBJ2-2, with D possibly being TRBD1 (5 bases). Trimming pared 0 bases from V and 3 bases from J, leaving 12 bases between. The CDR3 runs to 16 residues. Germline V gene sequence: CDR1 SGHNT, CDR2 YYREEE (reference sequence). The CDR3 region has the DNA TGTGCCAGCAGCTTGGGGGGCAGGTCGTACACCGGGGAGCTGTTTTTT. This encodes CASSLGGRSYTGELFF.

V and J are TRBV19 and TRBJ1-1, with D possibly TRBD1 on 6 matching bases. Per the germline V gene, CDR1 is LNHDA and CDR2 is SQIVND (reference sequence). Deletions cut 5 bases from V and 1 base from J, with 14 bases between. The CDR3 runs 15 residues. CDR3 DNA: TGTGCCAGTAGTCCGGGGGGCGGTTGGAACACTGAAGCTTTCTTT. Translating gives CASSPGGGWNTEAFF.